This T cell receptor beta chain appears in the sequencing data of a study of cytomegalovirus exposure and HLA in healthy donors. The overall study: The study's early data release held about 85 million unique TCRs from HLA-typed donors. Study results and caveats: Links to common viral pathogens appeared, in a later analysis, for several of the most significant clusters.

Of note for this clone: What it binds is not known.

Those who donated were healthy bone marrow donors. Germline CDR1 is SNHLY and CDR2 is FYNNEI. The CDR3 is 13 amino acids. Trimming cost V 5 bases and J 4 bases; bases outside gene matches: 4. The PCR used 60 Vbeta and 13 Jbeta primers. Using immunoSEQ multiplex PCR, the repertoire was profiled, and TCRdb retains in-frame clones only, with some absent. The table includes about 89,000 clones, around 84% detected once. The sequence was obtained from a middle-aged man in good health and CMV-seropositive. Input material: PBMCs. The genes are TRBV2 and TRBJ1-1, with 7 bases matching TRBD1. The CDR3 nucleotides read TGTGCCAGCAGTTCCGACAGGGTCACTGAAGCTTTCTTT. Amino acids: CASSSDRVTEAFF.